This is a list of T cell receptor beta chains from one sample in a study of circulating and synovial CD4+ cells in juvenile arthritis. Libraries were prepared by immunoSEQ multiplex PCR; TCRdb keeps only in-frame clonotypes and omits some of them. Of about 39,000 clones in the sample, 94% are singletons; the top ten hold 0.7%. What was sequenced was CD4+ T cells from blood. These receptors all stem from a human donor with juvenile idiopathic arthritis. The CDR3 runs from the conserved cysteine through the conserved F or W. D genes are given only for firm matches. Only part of the rows carry a size: once, few, many, or a class if the clone is expanded.

d_call j_call v_call clone_size cdr3_nt cdr3_aa
. TRBJ1-1 TRBV29-1 . TGCAGCGTTAAGAACTTGAACACTGAAGCTTTCTTT CSVKNLNTEAFF
. TRBJ1-2 TRBV2 . TGTGCCAGCAGTGAACTACAGGCCCCTGGCCATGGCTACACCTTC CASSELQAPGHGYTF
TRBD1 TRBJ1-2 TRBV7-2 . TGTGCCAGCAGCTCGGCGTGGAGGGGGCACTACGGCTACACCTTC CASSSAWRGHYGYTF
TRBD1 TRBJ1-2 TRBV6-1 . TGTGCCAGCAGCTGGGACAGGGGGCAGGGGGGCTACACCTTC CASSWDRGQGGYTF
. TRBJ1-1 TRBV5-1 . TGCGCCAGCAGCCCCGGGGGTTCCAGGGTCGAAGCTTTCTTT CASSPGGSRVEAFF
TRBD1 TRBJ1-6 TRBV27 . TGTGCCAGCAGTTTGGGGACAGGGAATTCACCCCTCCACTTT CASSLGTGNSPLHF
TRBD1 TRBJ1-5 TRBV10-3 . TGTGCCATCAGTGGGACAGGGAGGGGGCATAATCAGCCCCAGCATTTT CAISGTGRGHNQPQHF
TRBD1 TRBJ2-7 TRBV6-1 . TGTGCCAGCAGTATGGACAGGACAGCCTACGAGCAGTACTTC CASSMDRTAYEQYF
TRBD1 TRBJ1-4 TRBV5-1 . TGCGCCAGCAGCTCCCAGGGACAGACTGCAACTAATGAAAAACTGTTTTTT CASSSQGQTATNEKLFF
. TRBJ1-3 TRBV7-2 . TGTGCCAGCAGCTCAGACAGTGGGAACACCATATATTTT CASSSDSGNTIYF
TRBD1 TRBJ1-1 TRBV7-2 . TGTGCCAGCAGCTTAGCGACAGGGGGCAACACTGAAGCTTTCTTT CASSLATGGNTEAFF
TRBD1 TRBJ2-2 TRBV30 few TGTGCCTGGAGTGTATTACGGCCGGGGCAGGGGGCTATCGGGGAGCTGTTTTTT CAWSVLRPGQGAIGELFF
TRBD1 TRBJ1-5 TRBV5-1 . TGCGCCAGCAGAGAGGGGACAGAGCCCCAGCATTTT CASREGTEPQHF
TRBD1 TRBJ2-7 TRBV29-1 . TGCAGCGTTAAAACCGGGACAGCCCTTTACGAGCAGTACTTC CSVKTGTALYEQYF
. TRBJ1-1 TRBV5-4 . TGTGCCAGCAGCTTGGACAGACACACTGAAGCTTTCTTT CASSLDRHTEAFF
. TRBJ2-3 TRBV5-4 . TGTGCCAGCAGCTTCGGTGTAAGGACGGGGTTTAGCACAGATACGCAGTATTTT CASSFGVRTGFSTDTQYF
. TRBJ1-5 TRBV7-2 . TGTGCCAGCAGCCCCTCCGGGGGTCAACAGCCCCAGCATTTT CASSPSGGQQPQHF
TRBD1 TRBJ1-1 TRBV19 once TGTGCCAGTAGTCCGGGGACAGGGCCCACTGAAGCTTTCTTT CASSPGTGPTEAFF
. TRBJ2-3 TRBV14 once TGTGCCAGCAGCCAGAGAAACACAGATACGCAGTATTTT CASSQRNTDTQYF
TRBD1 TRBJ1-1 TRBV18 . TGTGCCAGCTCACCTGGGACAGCCTGGGGGGAAGCTTTCTTT CASSPGTAWGEAFF
TRBD2 TRBJ2-5 TRBV7-3 . TGTGCCAGCAGTCCCACCGGGGGGTCAGAGACCCAGTACTTC CASSPTGGSETQYF
. TRBJ1-3 TRBV11-1 . TGTGCCAGCAGCCACGGCTGGACAACCTCTGGAAACACCATATATTTT CASSHGWTTSGNTIYF
. TRBJ2-2 TRBV5-1 . TGCGCCAGCAGCTTGCAGGGCACCGGGGAGCTGTTTTTT CASSLQGTGELFF
. TRBJ1-3 TRBV11-3 . TGTGCCTCCACATTCCGGGGACAAAGGGGCTCTGGAAACACCATATATTTT CASTFRGQRGSGNTIYF
. TRBJ2-1 TRBV7-8 . TGTGCCAGCAGCTTAGTAGCTAGCATCCATGAGCAGTTCTTC CASSLVASIHEQFF
TRBD1 TRBJ2-7 TRBV27 once TGTGCCAACACAGGGGTCGTATACGAGCAGTACTTC CANTGVVYEQYF
TRBD2 TRBJ2-2 TRBV4-1 few TGCGCCAGCAGCCATATAGCGGGGGGGCGGACGGCCGGGGAGCTGTTTTTT CASSHIAGGRTAGELFF
. TRBJ1-1 TRBV9 . TGTGCCAGCAGCGGTCCCTTGTGGAACACTAAACTAAACACTGAAGCTTTCTTT CASSGPLWNTKLNTEAFF
TRBD2 TRBJ2-2 TRBV5-1 . TGCGCCAGCAGCCGGGGGGACACCGGGGAGCTGTTTTTT CASSRGDTGELFF
TRBD1 TRBJ1-2 TRBV19 . TGTGCCAGTAGTGAGGGGGCCACTAACTATGGCTACACCTTC CASSEGATNYGYTF
. TRBJ1-4 TRBV7-2 . TGTGCCAGCAGCTTCCAGGGCTCATTAGGGGAAAAACTGTTTTTT CASSFQGSLGEKLFF
. TRBJ2-3 TRBV4-1 . TGCGCCAGCAGCCTAAGCGGCACAGATACGCAGTATTTT CASSLSGTDTQYF
. TRBJ2-3 TRBV7-8 . TGTGCCAGCAGCTTCTCACCCGGTGTGGGCGAGGGAGATACGCAGTATTTT CASSFSPGVGEGDTQYF
. TRBJ2-3 TRBV21-1 . TGTGCCAGCAGCTCCCGGGACAGGGGGAGTTCGAGCGAGGACGGGGCAGATACGCAGTATTTT CASSSRDRGSSSEDGADTQYF
. TRBJ1-6 TRBV6-1 . TGTGCCAGCAGTGAAGCCCGCGGTTCCCCCCTCCACTTT CASSEARGSPLHF
. TRBJ1-1 TRBV7-6 . TGTGCCAGCAGCTTAGGGGGAGGGAATATCAACACTGAAGCTTTCTTT CASSLGGGNINTEAFF
TRBD1 TRBJ1-2 TRBV25-1 . TGTGCCAGCAGTGAACATGTAGGGGGCGGTTCTAACTATGGCTACACCTTC CASSEHVGGGSNYGYTF
TRBD1 TRBJ1-2 TRBV5-6 . TGTGCCAGCAGTCTACCGGACAGGGGGAACTATGGCTACACCTTC CASSLPDRGNYGYTF
. TRBJ1-5 TRBV11-2 . TGTGCCAGCAGCCTAACAGATAGCAATCAGCCCCAGCATTTT CASSLTDSNQPQHF
. TRBJ1-5 TRBV18 once TGTGCCAGCTCACTGGGAGGCGGGGTACAAACACTTAATAGCAATCAGCCCCAGCATTTT CASSLGGGVQTLNSNQPQHF
TRBD1 TRBJ1-2 TRBV6-6 once TGTGCCAGTAATTCGGACAGGGGGATTTTTAACTATGGCTACACCTTC CASNSDRGIFNYGYTF
. TRBJ1-2 TRBV29-1 . TGCAGCGCCCCTTTAGCTAACTATGGCTACACCTTC CSAPLANYGYTF
TRBD1 TRBJ2-5 TRBV5-6 . TGTGCCAGCAGCTTGGGAGGGGGCTGGGGAGAGACCCAGTACTTC CASSLGGGWGETQYF
TRBD1 TRBJ2-5 TRBV6-4 . TGTGCCAGCTCGGACAGGGAGGCGACCCAGTACTTC CASSDREATQYF
. TRBJ2-7 TRBV6-5 . TGTGCCAGCATGGGCAGGCCGAGCTCCTACGAGCAGTACTTC CASMGRPSSYEQYF
TRBD1 TRBJ2-3 TRBV7-9 . TGTGCCAGCAGCCTGGGACAGGGTACAGATACGCAGTATTTT CASSLGQGTDTQYF
TRBD1 TRBJ1-2 TRBV20-1 . TGCAGTGCTAGCGGGACAGGGGGCTACACCTTC CSASGTGGYTF
TRBD1 TRBJ2-5 TRBV7-9 . TGTGCCAGCAGCTCGCTCACAGGGGTAGAAGAGACCCAGTACTTC CASSSLTGVEETQYF
. TRBJ2-7 TRBV2 . TGTGCCAGCAGGCGCTACGAGCAGTACTTC CASRRYEQYF
TRBD2 TRBJ2-3 TRBV7-8 . TGTGCCAGCAGCTCCCCCTCGGCTAGCGGGGGGGATACTACAGATACGCAGTATTTT CASSSPSASGGDTTDTQYF
TRBD1 TRBJ1-1 TRBV6-6 . TGTGCCAGCAGTTTCTACGCCGGGACAGGAGCGCCGAAAGCTTTCTTT CASSFYAGTGAPKAFF
TRBD2 TRBJ2-5 TRBV19 . TGTGCCAGTAACGAGGGACTAGCCCAAGAGACCCAGTACTTC CASNEGLAQETQYF
. TRBJ1-6 TRBV20-1 . TGCAGTGCCAGTCCTTCACCCCTCCACTTT CSASPSPLHF
TRBD1 TRBJ1-1 TRBV27 . TGTGCCAGCAGTCCGGACAGGGCCGAAGCTTTCTTT CASSPDRAEAFF
TRBD2 TRBJ2-7 TRBV7-2 . TGTGCCAGCAGCTTAACAAGCGGGGCCCGCTCCTACGAGCAGTACTTC CASSLTSGARSYEQYF
. TRBJ1-1 TRBV7-2 . TGTGCCAGCAGCTTAGCAGGACAGAGGAACACTGAAGCTTTCTTT CASSLAGQRNTEAFF
. TRBJ2-2 TRBV7-2 . TGTGCCAGCAGCTACCCCCCTAGCTACACCGGGGAGCTGTTTTTT CASSYPPSYTGELFF
TRBD1 TRBJ1-2 TRBV10-3 . TGTGCCATCAGTGAGTCGGGACAGGCAGTGCGCTATGGCTACACCTTC CAISESGQAVRYGYTF
. TRBJ1-5 TRBV19 once TGTGCCAGTAGTATGGCTGTTTATAGCAATCAGCCCCAGCATTTT CASSMAVYSNQPQHF